The source of this T cell receptor (beta chain) is a study of glioma-infiltrating T cells. CDR3 length equals 13 residues. TCR alpha and beta CDR3 regions were amplified from RNA using iRepertoire nested multiplex PCR. TCRdb processed the multiplex PCR reads anew with MiXCR; each CDR3 protein has one entry. This table holds more than 95,000 distinct CDR3 sequences, less than 30% found once. Of note for this clonotype: A much larger clone sits a single nucleotide away, making a read error possible.

The chain employs TRBV12-3 or TRBV12-4 and TRBJ1-5; 7 positions agree with TRBD1. The sequenced material came from glioma tissue, nonneoplastic brain tissue, or PBMCs (not recorded which). This receptor was taken from a human donor with low-grade glioma or glioblastoma, undergoing nonglioma brain surgery, or in good health (not recorded which). In nucleotides, the CDR3 is TGTGCCAGCAGGGGACAGAGCAATCGGCCCCAGCATTTT. Its protein is CASRGQSNRPQHF.